Shown below are 6 T cell receptor beta chains from a single sample sequenced in a study of identical twins. TCRdb re-called the 5' RACE reads with MiXCR, one entry per CDR3 protein. The repertoire consists of about 240,000 distinct CDR3 sequences, with 10% to 13% occurring once and the leading ten covering approximately 11%. The sample consisted of memory T cells sorted from blood. Source of these receptors: a man between 50 and 59 years old in good health.

This clonotype came up a few times. The gene calls are TRBV7-2 and TRBJ2-7; TRBD2 aligns across 8 bases. The CDR3 extends over 16 amino acids. The V gene's germline CDR1 is SGHTA and CDR2 FQGNSA. V gave up 0 bases and J gave up 1 base; unmatched junction bases: 5. CDR3 residues: CASSLAVGLGSYEQYF. Here the CDR3 DNA reads TGTGCCAGCAGCTTAGCCGTGGGACTAGGTTCCTACGAGCAGTACTTC.

This clonotype has just a few counts. The chain joins TRBV28 to TRBJ2-7, with a possible D match to TRBD1 (5 bases). This CDR3 region has 14 residues. Trimming took off 4 bases at V and 0 bases at J, with 10 bases between the two ends. CDR1 and CDR2 (germline): MDHEN, SYDVKM. The CDR3 DNA sequence: TGTGCCAGCAGTTACCCCAGGGTCTCCTACGAGCAGTACTTC. Its translation is CASSYPRVSYEQYF.

This clonotype came up a few times. The gene calls are TRBV11-1 and TRBJ2-5; TRBD2 agrees at 7 bases. The ends lost 1 base at V and 0 bases at J; junction bases unmatched: 14. This CDR3 has 19 residues. Germline V gene data show CDR1 as SGHAT and CDR2 as FQDESV (reference sequence). Here the CDR3 DNA reads TGTGCCAGCAGCTTAGATGGCGGGAGAGTTTGGCTAAACCAAGAGACCCAGTACTTC. This codes for CASSLDGGRVWLNQETQYF.

In this sample, this clonotype turned up many times. This rearrangement joins TRBV27 to TRBJ1-1; D perhaps matches TRBD1 (5 bases). V lost 6 bases and J 1 base, leaving 15 bases between the germline ends. Germline lookup yields CDR1 MNHEY and CDR2 SMNVEV (reference sequence). The CDR3 is made up of 15 amino acids. This CDR3 reads CASSPIRDQNTEAFF. As DNA, the CDR3 is TGTGCCAGCAGCCCAATCAGGGATCAGAACACTGAAGCTTTCTTT.

This clonotype was seen a handful of times. The CDR3 DNA is TGTGCCAGCAGCTTAAAACCCCCTACTTTGTTCTTC. As protein: CASSLKPPTLFF. The V and J genes are TRBV7-3 and TRBJ2-1; D uncertain. The V end lost 1 base, the J end lost 15 bases, and 13 bases lay between the germline ends. The V gene's germline CDR1 is SGHTA and CDR2 FQGTGA. The CDR3 contains 12 residues.

This clonotype has ten or more counts. This sequence joins TRBV29-1 and TRBJ2-1, with D uncertain. This CDR3 is 11 amino acids long. The V gene's germline CDR1 is SQVTM and CDR2 ANQGSEA. Trimming cost V 8 bases and J 0 bases, with 5 bases left between them. The CDR3 coding sequence is TGCAGCTCCGGCTCCTACAATGAGCAGTTCTTC. It encodes CSSGSYNEQFF.